This T cell receptor (beta chain) is from a study of CD8 T cells in ankylosing spondylitis. The table lists this clonotype with many counts. Using its own MiXCR run on the 5' RACE reads, TCRdb lists one record per CDR3 protein. The sample records approximately 240,000 distinct CDR3 sequences, under 12% being singletons. Per germline, CDR1 SGHRS and CDR2 YFSETQ. The CDR3 is made up of 11 amino acids. V lost 5 bases and J lost 1, with 3 bases in between. The sequenced sample consisted of blood, either unsorted or a sorted T cell fraction (not recorded which). This rearrangement joins TRBV5-1 to TRBJ1-1; D gene unclear. The sequence came from a male donor with ankylosing spondylitis or in good health (not recorded which). This CDR3 reads CASRWNTEAFF. The CDR3 nucleotides are TGCGCCAGCAGATGGAACACTGAAGCTTTCTTT.